This TCR beta chain derives from a study of tumor and adjacent non-tumor tissue in lung cancer. The overall study: Around 4.2 million productive TCRbeta reads were obtained per sample on average.

RNA was extracted from bulk tissue without any cell sorting. Study-level results: Tumor repertoires had a smaller top 100 clone share than normal lung.

Per germline, CDR1 SEHNR and CDR2 FQNEAQ (reference sequence). CDR3 length: 15 residues. Notes on this clonotype: What it recognizes is unknown. One junction end does not reproduce the germline sequence, and a read error may be involved.

TCRbeta libraries were built with three rounds of nested PCR, modified from ARM-PCR. Each CDR3 protein is one row after TCRdb ran MiXCR on the multiplex PCR reads. The sample holds 81,000 or so distinct CDR3 sequences, roughly 76% seen once. The TCR originated in a woman between 45 and 60 years old with non-small cell lung cancer. The chain recombines TRBV7-9 with TRBJ2-3, with D perhaps being TRBD1 or TRBD2 (7 bases each). Sequenced: lung tumor tissue. The CDR3 bases are TGTGCCAGCAGCTTGGGACAGACTAGCACAGATACGCAATATTTT. This gives the protein CASSLGQTSTDTQYF.